The rows below give T cell receptor beta chains drawn from one sample of a study of blood T cells in healthy people across ages. TCRdb re-derived calls from the 5' RACE reads in MiXCR, one entry per CDR3 protein. The table lists about 690,000 distinct CDR3 sequences, around 41% of them singletons. What was sequenced was blood. Receptor source: an elderly man in good health. The CDR3 runs from the conserved cysteine through the conserved F or W. The D gene is left open where the match is weak. Rows may omit the clone size; those that give it use once, few, many or a size class.

TRBJ2-7	TRBV20-1	once	15	TRBD2	TGCAGTGCTAGAGATGCTAGCGGGCCCTCCTACGAGCAGTACTTC	CSARDASGPSYEQYF
TRBJ2-5	TRBV10-2	-	14	-	TGCGCCAGCAGTGAAAGCACTAGCCGGGAGACCCAGTACTTC	CASSESTSRETQYF
TRBJ2-3	TRBV7-2	-	18	TRBD2	TGTGCCAGCAGCCCCGGTGTGTCTCGGACTAGTCCTACAGATACGCAGTATTTT	CASSPGVSRTSPTDTQYF
TRBJ2-3	TRBV7-2	-	15	-	TGTGCCAGCAGCTGGAATTTCAAATCCACAGATACGCAGTATTTT	CASSWNFKSTDTQYF
TRBJ2-1	TRBV2	-	15	TRBD1	TGTGCCGGCAGTGACGAGGGGACAGGGAATTATGAGCAGTTCTTC	CAGSDEGTGNYEQFF
TRBJ2-6	TRBV20-1	few	14	-	TGCAGTGCTAGCGCTGCTACGGGAATTAACGTCCTGACTTTC	CSASAATGINVLTF
TRBJ2-2	TRBV28	once	14	TRBD1	TGTGCCAGCAACCTCAGGGGGCGCGGCGGGGAGCTGTTTTTT	CASNLRGRGGELFF
TRBJ2-1	TRBV28	few	15	-	TGTGCCAGCAGCGCTGGGGGGAGGGGGTACAATGAGCAGTTCTTC	CASSAGGRGYNEQFF
TRBJ2-1	TRBV20-1	-	12	TRBD2	TGCAGTGCTAGTGGTAGTAGCGGGAGTCGGTTCTTC	CSASGSSGSRFF
TRBJ1-2	TRBV13	-	16	-	TGTGCCAGCAGCTTAATTCACAGGGTAGGAGTTAGTGGCTACACCTTC	CASSLIHRVGVSGYTF
TRBJ2-3	TRBV4-2	-	16	-	TGTGCCAGCAGCCAAGATCCCGAAGTGCGCAGAGATACGCAGTATTTT	CASSQDPEVRRDTQYF
TRBJ2-7	TRBV7-2	few	13	-	TGTGCCAGCAGCCCGCACAGCACGTACGAGCAGTACTTC	CASSPHSTYEQYF
TRBJ2-7	TRBV11-2	once	17	-	TGTGCCAGCAGCTTAGCCCCGGGACCCGGGCCACCCTACGAGCAGTACTTC	CASSLAPGPGPPYEQYF
TRBJ1-1	TRBV20-1	-	16	TRBD1	TGCAGTGCGGGGTCCGGGACAGGAAATATGAACACTGAAGCTTTCTTT	CSAGSGTGNMNTEAFF
TRBJ2-7	TRBV28	many	10	-	TGTGCCAGCAGTTCTCACGAGCAGTACTTC	CASSSHEQYF
TRBJ2-7	TRBV20-1	few	14	-	TGCAGTGCTAAGACAGGCGGGGGCCCCTACGAGCAGTACTTC	CSAKTGGGPYEQYF
TRBJ1-5	TRBV6-1	-	15	-	TGTGCCAGCAGTGAGAGAATCAGGGTGGGTCAGCCCCAGCATTTT	CASSERIRVGQPQHF
TRBJ2-5	TRBV27	-	14	TRBD1	TGTGCCAGCAAACGGACAGGGACTCAAGAGACCCAGTACTTC	CASKRTGTQETQYF
TRBJ2-7	TRBV29-1	-	13	-	TGCAGCGCTGAAGACGGACCTACCTACGAGCAGTACTTC	CSAEDGPTYEQYF
TRBJ2-1	TRBV4-3	-	18	TRBD2	TGCGCCAGCAGCCAGGAAAGAGGGCTAGCGGAAAACTACAATGAGCAGTTCTTC	CASSQERGLAENYNEQFF
TRBJ2-7	TRBV20-1	-	14	-	TGCAGTGCTAACACTCGGGCCCTACGATCCGAGCAGTACTTC	CSANTRALRSEQYF
TRBJ1-6	TRBV23-1	-	15	TRBD1	TGCGCCAGCAGAGGGACAGATAGTGATAATTCACCCCTCCACTTT	CASRGTDSDNSPLHF
TRBJ2-3	TRBV7-2	-	15	-	TGTGCCAGCAGCTACGGGTCTAGTTGGGCAGATACGCAGTATTTT	CASSYGSSWADTQYF
TRBJ2-7	TRBV6-2/TRBV6-3	-	12	-	TGTGCCAGCAGTTTCCCCCCGAGGGAGCAGTACTTC	CASSFPPREQYF
TRBJ2-1	TRBV5-1	-	16	TRBD2	TGCGCCAGCAGTGGACTAGCGGGAGGCCCCTACAATGAGCAGTTCTTC	CASSGLAGGPYNEQFF
TRBJ1-1	TRBV5-6	-	14	-	TGTGCCAGCAGCCTGCAGGTCATGAACACTGAAGCTTTCTTT	CASSLQVMNTEAFF
TRBJ2-1	TRBV7-9	-	14	TRBD2	TGTGCCAGCAGCCTCGGACTAGCGGGTATCGGGCAGTTCTTC	CASSLGLAGIGQFF
TRBJ1-2	TRBV29-1	few	13	TRBD1	TGCAGCGTCGGGACAGGGGGCGATCGGGGCTACACCTTC	CSVGTGGDRGYTF
TRBJ2-3	TRBV5-6	many	13	-	TGTGCCAGCAGCCAGGGCCGCACAGATACGCAGTATTTT	CASSQGRTDTQYF
TRBJ2-7	TRBV6-1	few	14	TRBD1	TGTGCCAGCAGTAGAAGGGACAGCTCCTACGAGCAGTACTTC	CASSRRDSSYEQYF
TRBJ1-1	TRBV5-5	few	13	-	TGTGCCAGCAGCCCCCAGGGGTCCGCTGAAGCTTTCTTT	CASSPQGSAEAFF
TRBJ2-5	TRBV7-2	-	14	TRBD2	TGTGCCAGCAGCGGGGGACTAGCGCAAGAGACCCAGTACTTC	CASSGGLAQETQYF
TRBJ2-5	TRBV7-2	-	13	-	TGTGCCGGCAGCAGACAGGCCCCAGAGACCCAGTACTTC	CAGSRQAPETQYF
TRBJ1-1	TRBV6-5	-	13	-	TGTGCCAGCAGTCCCGTTGGACGGAGTGAAGCTTTCTTT	CASSPVGRSEAFF
TRBJ1-5	TRBV6-2/TRBV6-3	-	16	TRBD1	TGTGCCAGCAGTTACTGGGGGACAGGGGTTAACCAGCCCCAGCATTTT	CASSYWGTGVNQPQHF
TRBJ1-2	TRBV4-3	-	15	-	TGCGCCAGCAGCCAAATGGGACTTACTAACTATGGCTACACCTTC	CASSQMGLTNYGYTF
TRBJ2-7	TRBV4-2	few	17	-	TGTGCCAGCAGCCCAAAAGCTGGGGCGGAACTCTCCTACGAGCAGTACTTC	CASSPKAGAELSYEQYF
TRBJ2-1	TRBV4-1	-	17	TRBD2	TGCGCCAGCAGCCAAGATCAGGAGACTAGCGGTTCGTGGGAGCAGTTCTTC	CASSQDQETSGSWEQFF
TRBJ1-3	TRBV10-3	once	14	TRBD1	TGTGCCGTCAGCCAGACAGGGTTTGGAAACACCATATATTTT	CAVSQTGFGNTIYF
TRBJ2-3	TRBV3-1	few	16	-	TGTGCCAGCAGCCAAGGCCTGGACTATCGCACAGATACGCAGTATTTT	CASSQGLDYRTDTQYF
TRBJ2-6	TRBV4-2	few	14	-	TGTGCCAGCAGCCAAGATTCGGGAAGGGATGTCCTGACTTTC	CASSQDSGRDVLTF
TRBJ2-5	TRBV20-1	-	15	TRBD2	TGCAGTGCTAGGTTCGCTAGCGGAGGGGTGGAGACCCAGTACTTC	CSARFASGGVETQYF